This section outlines one T cell receptor (beta chain) sequence together with its context. Only a few counts were recorded for this clone. The specificity of this receptor is unknown. It has no much larger one-base neighbor in the sample; base qualities were not kept. TCRbeta CDR3 regions were amplified from genomic DNA using the immunoSEQ Assay, a bias-controlled multiplex PCR. As for the original processing: Nucleated cell counts per sample were estimated from amplification of reference gene primers within the assay. Sequence reads were collapsed and filtered to measure the absolute abundance of every unique TCRbeta CDR3 rearrangement. For each sample, productive Simpson clonality was calculated as the square root of Simpson's diversity index across productive rearrangements. This is the immuneACCESS table as TCRdb keeps it, with only in-frame sequences that have V and J called. A part of the clones is gone; compared with another copy, unresolved V genes explain less than half, and the rest is unexplained. For V, J and clone size, that table is used; D and trimming come from the DNA. The table for this sample lists about 49,000 clones; around 83% of them were counted only once. Clones ranked in the top ten supply around 5% of the sample.

The data derive from a study of blood T cell repertoires in COVID-19 (dated by TCRdb to about 2020). Notes on the research overall: Samples from collaborators originated in the United States, Italy and Spain and spanned both the acute and convalescent phases of COVID-19. The prospective study material was composed of cDNA or gDNA derived from T cells, B-cell-depleted T cells, or PBMCs. Deeply sampled blood TCRbeta repertoires from subjects exposed to, actively infected with, or recovered from COVID-19 were included in the dataset. The repertoires were released in a freely available public database intended as a resource for research on the immune response to SARS-CoV-2. Samples were obtained from the ongoing ImmuneRACE study (first 160 participants) and from 1,000 to 1,500 subjects provided by 6 global collaborators. A de-identified subject ID, COVID-19 status, age in years and sex were almost always included in the sample metadata. Where available, HLA class I and class II types were obtained from metadata supplied by the sample provider rather than from assay-based typing. Summary of the overall study and its limitations: The amount of clinical and demographic metadata varied by source and participant and was provided uncurated.

Whole blood was collected in K2EDTA tubes by collaborating institutions according to the institutions' own protocols. Collaborator samples were shipped for TCRbeta analysis as frozen whole blood, isolated PBMCs, or DNA extracted from either sample type. Germline trimming amounts to 3 bases on V and 10 bases on J, with 10 as the count of junction bases outside the gene matches. The germline V gene encodes CDR1 SQVTM and CDR2 ANQGSEA. The CDR3 runs 14 amino acids, cysteine and phenylalanine included. The sequence is cut down to CDR3 DNA, 42 bases in frame from base 1. Sequencing was done on a sample of peripheral blood. The chain couples TRBV29-1 to TRBJ2-1, with 9 central nucleotides matching TRBD2. This sequence originates from a man between 35 and 55 years old with active COVID-19. In nucleotides, the sequence is TGCAGCGTTGAGGGCGGGAGGGCTGTAGGAGAGCAGTTCTTC. Translated, this is CSVEGGRAVGEQFF.